This paragraph reports one TCR beta chain. These data belong to a study of blood T cell repertoires in COVID-19. This CDR3 is 15 amino acids long. The protocol was immunoSEQ multiplex PCR, while the TCRdb copy is restricted to in-frame clones and leaves out a portion. The profile shows 130,000 to 150,000 clones, around 87% of them singletons. The sequence derives from a woman between 40 and 55 years old with acute or convalescent COVID-19. The chain recombines TRBV21-1 with TRBJ2-7; TRBD1, the table's D call, lacks a check against the DNA. TRBV21-1 is a recognized pseudogene. Specimen: peripheral blood. CDR3 nucleotide sequence: TGTGCCAGCAGCAAAAGGGCAGGGGGCGGGTACGAGCAGTACTTC. Protein sequence: CASSKRAGGGYEQYF.